Below, one TCR beta chain is given with its context. Produced via immunoSEQ multiplex PCR; TCRdb's table is partial and in-frame only. Here the sample spans some 100,000 clones, 70% to 80% being singletons. The sample comes from a study of control samples from healthy donors and cancer patients. Specimen: blood. The source of this sequence is a woman in her 30s in good health.

In nucleotides, the CDR3 is TGTGCCAGCAGCGTAGCGAGCGGGGGGGCCTTTGAGACCCAGTACTTC. It encodes CASSVASGGAFETQYF. The J gene is TRBJ2-5, the V gene TRBV9, with 10 nucleotides matching TRBD2. The V and J ends lost 0 bases and 5 bases, in that order; junction bases with no gene match: 7. This CDR3 region has 16 residues. The germline V gene has CDR1 SGDLS and CDR2 YYNGEE.